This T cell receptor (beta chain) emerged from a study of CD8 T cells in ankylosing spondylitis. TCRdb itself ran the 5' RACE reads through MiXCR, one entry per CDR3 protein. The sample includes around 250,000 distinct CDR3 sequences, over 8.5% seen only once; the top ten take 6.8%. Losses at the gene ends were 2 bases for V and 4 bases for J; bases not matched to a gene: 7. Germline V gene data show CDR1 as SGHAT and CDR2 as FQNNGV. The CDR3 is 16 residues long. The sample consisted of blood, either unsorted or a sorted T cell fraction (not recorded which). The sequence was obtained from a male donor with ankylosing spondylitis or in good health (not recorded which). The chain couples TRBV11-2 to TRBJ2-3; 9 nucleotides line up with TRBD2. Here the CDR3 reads CASSLSDLAGSDTQYF. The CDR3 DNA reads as TGTGCCAGCAGCTTATCTGACCTAGCGGGATCAGATACGCAGTATTTT.